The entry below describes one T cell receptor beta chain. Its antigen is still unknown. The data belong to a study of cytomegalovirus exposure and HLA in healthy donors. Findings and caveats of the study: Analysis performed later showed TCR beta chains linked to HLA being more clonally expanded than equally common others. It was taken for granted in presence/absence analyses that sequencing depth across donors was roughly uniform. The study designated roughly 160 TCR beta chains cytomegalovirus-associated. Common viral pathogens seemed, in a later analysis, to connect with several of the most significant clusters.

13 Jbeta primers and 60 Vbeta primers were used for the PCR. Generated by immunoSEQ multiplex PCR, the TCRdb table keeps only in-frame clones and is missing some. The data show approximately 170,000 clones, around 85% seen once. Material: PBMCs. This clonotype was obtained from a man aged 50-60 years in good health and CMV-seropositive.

CDR3 protein: CASSNGDTRWETQYF. CDR3 in DNA: TGCGCCAGCAGCAATGGGGACACCCGATGGGAGACCCAGTACTTC. The chain couples TRBV5-1 to TRBJ2-5; a possible D gene is TRBD1 (6 bases). V lost 4 bases and J 5 bases, leaving 18 bases between the germline ends. The CDR3 spans 15 residues. The germline CDR1 and CDR2 sequences are SGHRS and YFSETQ.